This passage covers 9 T cell receptor beta chains from one sample sequenced in a study of T-cell reconstitution after alpha-beta-depleted transplantation in children. Unique molecular identifiers were used to barcode this TCRbeta library. TCRdb fed the PCR reads into MiXCR, producing one record per CDR3 protein. This sample yields under 100,000 distinct CDR3 sequences, of which around 16% are seen a single time; 15% to 20% belongs to the top ten. The sequencing used PBMCs, mostly from graft donor cells, collected 180 days after TCRalphabeta/CD19-depleted stem cell transplant. These receptors were collected from a male patient under 10 years old who had a stem cell transplant for acute lymphoblastic leukemia, so the T cells may come from the graft donor.

This clonotype is a singleton in its sample. The chain links TRBV12-3 or TRBV12-4 to TRBJ2-7; D unresolved. CDR3 size: 13 residues. Trimming took off 6 bases at V and 4 bases at J, with 13 bases between the two ends. In DNA form, the CDR3 reads TGTGCCAGCAGCTCGCCCAAGACATACGAGCAGTACTTC. Its protein product is CASSSPKTYEQYF.

This clonotype was seen only a few times. J is TRBJ2-3 and V is TRBV7-6; D not certain. The germline V and J ends were trimmed by 0 bases and 4 bases, with 11 bases remaining between them. CDR3 length: 15 residues. CDR1 and CDR2 (germline): SGHVS, FNYEAQ. CDR3 loop: CASSLAWSPADTQYF. In nucleotides, the CDR3 is TGTGCCAGCAGCTTAGCTTGGTCCCCAGCAGATACGCAGTATTTT.

The V and J genes are TRBV12-3 or TRBV12-4 and TRBJ1-2; 8 nucleotides match TRBD1. With 5 bases clipped from V and 8 bases from J, the junction kept 4 bases outside the gene matches. There are 12 residues in the CDR3. The CDR3 nucleotides are TGTGCCAGCAGTCCAGGGGGCGGAGGCTACACCTTC. Protein product: CASSPGGGGYTF.

V usage is TRBV7-8 and J usage is TRBJ2-2; TRBD1 or TRBD2 may be the D gene (5 bases each). Trimming took 0 bases from V and 4 from J, leaving 15 bases between them. The CDR3 has 17 residues. Per germline, CDR1 SGHVS and CDR2 FQNEAQ. CDR3 residues: CASSLALGGAGTGELFF. The CDR3 DNA sequence: TGTGCCAGCAGCTTAGCTCTGGGTGGGGCGGGCACCGGGGAGCTGTTTTTT.

The CDR3 nucleotides read TGTGCCAGCGGGCCAGACAGGTTAGGATCACCCCTCCACTTT. Residues: CASGPDRLGSPLHF. This sequence joins TRBV12-3 or TRBV12-4 and TRBJ1-6; D possibly corresponds to TRBD1 (6 bases). The CDR3 length is 14 residues. V lost 8 bases, J lost 10 bases, and 18 bases lay in between.

This clonotype was seen ten or more times. The rearrangement links TRBV7-6 to TRBJ1-4, with D maybe TRBD1 (5 bases). The CDR3 runs to 14 residues. The ends were cut back, 1 base at V and 6 bases at J, with 9 bases in the middle. Germline V lookup: CDR1 SGHVS, CDR2 FNYEAQ. The CDR3 protein is CASSLDRTYEKLFF. In nucleotides, the CDR3 is TGTGCCAGCAGCTTAGACAGGACCTATGAAAAACTGTTTTTT.

This clonotype has just a few counts. The V gene is TRBV12-3 or TRBV12-4, the J gene TRBJ2-7; 8 bases match TRBD1. The CDR3 has 14 residues. J lost 5 bases, V lost 4 bases, and 7 bases had no gene match. CDR3 in amino acids: CASSYTGGLDEQYF. The CDR3 bases are TGTGCCAGCAGTTACACAGGGGGTTTGGACGAGCAGTACTTC.

This clonotype was observed at least ten times. The chain links TRBV20-1 to TRBJ2-7, with D perhaps TRBD2 (5 bases). Germline CDR1 is DFQATT and CDR2 is SNEGSKA (reference sequence). V was shortened by 0 bases and J by 1 base, with 13 bases between the two germline ends. The CDR3 has 15 amino acids. CDR3 protein: CSARDVPSGSYEQYF. DNA of the CDR3: TGCAGTGCTAGAGATGTCCCCTCGGGGTCCTACGAGCAGTACTTC.

This clonotype occurred a few times. The J gene is TRBJ2-3, the V gene TRBV5-5; possibly TRBD1 or TRBD2 for D (6 bases each). This CDR3 has 15 amino acids. V gave up 5 bases and J gave up 5 bases, with 18 bases separating them. Per the germline V gene, CDR1 is SGHKS and CDR2 is YYEKEE (reference sequence). For the CDR3, the DNA is TGTGCCAGCAGGAAATTGGGGGGCGAAGAAGATACGCAGTATTTT. This sequence encodes CASRKLGGEEDTQYF.